This is a list of T cell receptor beta chains from one sample in a study of patients and donors after allogeneic stem cell transplantation. Each CDR3 protein gets one entry after TCRdb re-called the RT-PCR reads with MiXCR. This sample has 70,000 or so distinct CDR3 sequences, with 26% found just once. The sample consisted of blood, either unsorted or a sorted T cell fraction (not recorded which). Receptor source: a human donor who was either an allogeneic HSCT recipient or a stem cell or donor lymphocyte infusion donor (not recorded which). It is not recorded whose cells these are; they may come from a transplant donor. The CDR3 runs from the conserved cysteine through the conserved F or W. A D gene is named only where the DNA matches it firmly. Clone size is shown for a subset of rows, as once, few, many or a class of expanded clone.

v_gene	abundance	d_gene	len	j_gene	CDR3aa	CDR3nt
TRBV9	few	TRBD1	17	TRBJ1-4	CASTRQGGIATNEKLFF	TGTGCCAGCACCAGACAGGGGGGAATCGCAACTAATGAAAAACTGTTTTTT
TRBV18	NA	TRBD1	13	TRBJ2-7	CASSPRGQAEQYF	TGTGCCAGCTCACCACGGGGACAGGCCGAGCAGTACTTC
TRBV7-2	NA	NA	14	TRBJ1-2	CASSLTQGNYGYTF	TGTGCCAGCAGCTTAACCCAGGGGAACTATGGCTACACCTTC
TRBV5-8	few	TRBD1	18	TRBJ2-2	CASSRYRGSFLNTGELFF	TGTGCCAGCAGCAGGTACAGGGGGTCCTTTCTGAACACCGGGGAGCTGTTTTTT
TRBV18	few	TRBD1	16	TRBJ1-3	CASSPWDRGSGNTIYF	TGTGCCAGCTCACCATGGGACAGGGGCTCTGGAAACACCATATATTTT
TRBV30	few	NA	14	TRBJ1-2	CAWSLTGAIYGYTF	TGTGCCTGGAGTCTAACCGGGGCTATCTATGGCTACACCTTC
TRBV7-9	few	TRBD1	16	TRBJ2-5	CASSYPDTTGRKTQYF	TGTGCCAGCAGCTACCCAGATACGACAGGGAGAAAGACCCAGTACTTC
TRBV13	few	NA	13	TRBJ1-1	CASSLESGTEAFF	TGTGCCAGCAGCTTAGAATCTGGCACTGAAGCTTTCTTT
TRBV11-2	NA	TRBD1	14	TRBJ1-2	CASLDRGRLYGYTF	TGTGCCAGCCTAGACAGGGGACGTCTATATGGCTACACCTTC
TRBV6-6	few	NA	14	TRBJ1-1	CASSYFQGNTEAFF	TGTGCCAGCAGTTACTTCCAGGGGAACACTGAAGCTTTCTTT
TRBV20-1	NA	NA	15	TRBJ2-1	CSARGLNSSYNEQFF	TGCAGTGCTAGGGGACTCAACAGCTCCTACAATGAGCAGTTCTTC
TRBV7-2	NA	NA	14	TRBJ1-3	CASTQTYSGNTIYF	TGTGCCAGCACCCAAACGTACTCTGGAAACACCATATATTTT
TRBV7-8	few	NA	15	TRBJ1-1	CASSGRRGQDTEAFF	TGTGCCAGCAGCGGTAGGAGAGGGCAGGACACTGAAGCTTTCTTT
TRBV5-1	few	TRBD2	13	TRBJ2-1	CASSTTSGGFGFF	TGCGCCAGCAGCACCACTAGCGGGGGTTTTGGGTTCTTC
TRBV12-3/TRBV12-4	NA	NA	14	TRBJ2-7	CASSLKAVRYEQYF	TGTGCCAGCTCCCTGAAGGCGGTTCGGTACGAGCAGTACTTC
TRBV5-1	NA	TRBD1	16	TRBJ1-4	CASSLGQEWAWEKLFF	TGCGCCAGCAGCTTAGGACAGGAATGGGCTTGGGAAAAACTGTTTTTT
TRBV5-1	few	NA	14	TRBJ2-3	CASSPAGQLDTQYF	TGCGCCAGCAGCCCGGCCGGCCAGTTAGATACGCAGTATTTT
TRBV10-3	NA	NA	14	TRBJ2-7	CAISEPSLAYEQYF	TGTGCCATCAGTGAACCGAGCCTCGCCTACGAGCAGTACTTC
TRBV5-1	few	NA	15	TRBJ1-1	CASSLAGGLNTEAFF	TGCGCCAGCAGCTTAGCCGGTGGGTTGAACACTGAAGCTTTCTTT
TRBV7-2	few	NA	15	TRBJ2-3	CASRGGAFPTDTQYF	TGTGCCAGCCGTGGTGGGGCCTTCCCCACAGATACGCAGTATTTT
TRBV5-1	NA	TRBD2	15	TRBJ2-1	CASSSRLAGNNEQFF	TGCGCCAGCAGCTCTCGACTAGCGGGAAACAATGAGCAGTTCTTC
TRBV4-2	few	NA	18	TRBJ2-7	CASSQDWRGRAPSYEQYF	TGTGCCAGCAGCCAAGATTGGAGGGGGCGGGCCCCCTCCTACGAGCAGTACTTC
TRBV6-5	NA	NA	13	TRBJ2-7	CASSYIGAYEQYF	TGTGCCAGCAGTTACATCGGTGCCTACGAGCAGTACTTC
TRBV25-1	NA	TRBD2	17	TRBJ2-5	CASSLRLGLGGPETQYF	TGTGCCAGCAGTCTACGACTTGGACTAGGTGGCCCAGAGACCCAGTACTTC
TRBV27	NA	TRBD1	16	TRBJ1-2	CASSVSWDRAPYGYTF	TGTGCCAGCAGCGTATCGTGGGACAGGGCACCCTATGGCTACACCTTC
TRBV12-3/TRBV12-4	NA	TRBD1	15	TRBJ1-4	CASSLRGQGGEKLFF	TGTGCCAGCAGTTTACGCGGACAGGGGGGTGAAAAACTGTTTTTT
TRBV6-2/TRBV6-3	medium-sized	TRBD1	14	TRBJ1-1	CASSPYTGETEAFF	TGTGCCAGCAGCCCATACACAGGGGAAACTGAAGCTTTCTTT
TRBV2	few	NA	17	TRBJ1-1	CASMKSSGALMNTEAFF	TGTGCCAGCATGAAATCCTCAGGAGCCCTGATGAACACTGAAGCTTTCTTT
TRBV29-1	NA	NA	13	TRBJ1-5	CSVEGAVGQPQHF	TGCAGCGTTGAAGGAGCAGTCGGTCAGCCCCAGCATTTT
TRBV7-9	few	NA	15	TRBJ1-6	CASSFESSYNSPLHF	TGTGCCAGCAGCTTCGAGAGCTCCTATAATTCACCCCTCCACTTT
TRBV4-1	NA	NA	16	TRBJ2-1	CASSREDRTSYNEQFF	TGCGCCAGCAGCCGCGAAGACAGAACCTCCTACAATGAGCAGTTCTTC
TRBV12-3/TRBV12-4	NA	TRBD2	12	TRBJ2-1	CASSFGGDEQFF	TGTGCCAGCAGTTTTGGGGGGGACGAGCAGTTCTTC
TRBV2	many	NA	13	TRBJ1-3	CASSGGERNTIYF	TGTGCCAGCAGTGGGGGGGAGAGAAACACCATATATTTT
TRBV2	NA	TRBD1	16	TRBJ1-3	CASIGQGRSSGNTIYF	TGTGCCAGCATCGGACAGGGCCGTAGCTCGGGAAACACCATATATTTT
TRBV6-5	NA	TRBD2	15	TRBJ2-3	CASTRLAGGTDTQYF	TGTGCCAGCACCCGACTAGCGGGAGGCACAGATACGCAGTATTTT
TRBV20-1	NA	TRBD1	14	TRBJ2-1	CSARGQRSRNEQFF	TGCAGTGCTAGGGGACAGCGATCTCGCAATGAGCAGTTCTTC